A selection of T cell receptor beta chains follows, all from one sample in a study of T cells in Graves' hyperthyroidism and ophthalmopathy. TCRdb itself ran the multiplex PCR reads through MiXCR, one entry per CDR3 protein. The sample contains about 160,000 distinct CDR3 sequences, about 9.4% of which appear only once. The sample taken for sequencing was blood. The receptors were gathered from a young woman with Graves' hyperthyroidism that later progressed to Graves' ophthalmopathy. Both conserved end residues are part of each CDR3. The order of the fields is J gene, V gene, D gene, clone size, CDR3 protein, CDR3 DNA. A D gene is named only where the DNA matches it firmly. Clone size is given for some rows only: seen once, a few or many times, or a class if the clone is expanded.

TRBJ1-1 | TRBV29-1 | NA | many | CSVAPRGGLSSTEAFF | TGCAGCGTTGCACCCAGGGGCGGGTTATCGAGCACTGAAGCTTTCTTT
TRBJ1-1 | TRBV10-3 | TRBD1 | many | CAISGQGRNTEAFF | TGTGCCATCAGCGGACAGGGCCGGAACACTGAAGCTTTCTTT
TRBJ1-2 | TRBV12-3/TRBV12-4 | NA | many | CASSLGNPSYGYTF | TGTGCCAGCAGTTTGGGCAATCCTTCCTATGGCTACACCTTC
TRBJ2-7 | TRBV20-1 | NA | many | CSARGQGHSYEQYF | TGCAGTGCTAGGGGCCAGGGGCACTCCTACGAGCAGTACTTC
TRBJ2-3 | TRBV20-1 | TRBD1 | many | CSAPLDRGLADTQYF | TGCAGTGCCCCGCTCGACAGGGGGTTGGCAGATACGCAGTATTTT
TRBJ2-3 | TRBV24-1 | TRBD1 | many | CATSDPDRGLTDTQYF | TGTGCCACCAGTGACCCCGACAGGGGGCTTACAGATACGCAGTATTTT
TRBJ2-1 | TRBV11-2 | NA | many | CASSPVGDIEQFF | TGTGCCAGCAGCCCGGTGGGGGACATTGAGCAGTTCTTC
TRBJ2-1 | TRBV11-2 | NA | many | CASSLVSGPGYEQFF | TGTGCCAGCAGCTTAGTTTCAGGGCCCGGCTATGAGCAGTTCTTC
TRBJ2-3 | TRBV11-2 | NA | many | CASSLTGLTTDTQYF | TGTGCCAGCAGCTTAACGGGACTCACCACAGATACGCAGTATTTT
TRBJ1-6 | TRBV6-2/TRBV6-3 | NA | few | CASSSIGRVNSPLHF | TGTGCCAGCAGTAGTATAGGACGGGTTAATTCACCCCTCCACTTT
TRBJ2-1 | TRBV2 | TRBD1 | NA | CASSEALPGQGPRGQFF | TGTGCCAGCAGTGAAGCTCTACCGGGACAGGGTCCAAGGGGGCAGTTCTTC
TRBJ2-7 | TRBV14 | TRBD1 | many | CASSRSTGVTYEQYF | TGTGCCAGCAGCCGGTCTACAGGGGTTACCTACGAGCAGTACTTC
TRBJ2-7 | TRBV6-1 | TRBD1 | many | CASSDRGQISYEQYF | TGTGCCAGCAGTGATAGGGGACAGATCTCCTACGAGCAGTACTTC
TRBJ1-1 | TRBV11-2 | NA | many | CASSQRGGTEAFF | TGTGCCAGCAGCCAGAGGGGTGGCACTGAAGCTTTCTTT
TRBJ1-5 | TRBV19 | TRBD1 | many | CASSRVNRGRGQPQHF | TGTGCCAGTAGTAGGGTTAACAGGGGGAGAGGTCAGCCCCAGCATTTT
TRBJ1-3 | TRBV6-1 | TRBD1 | many | CASSYSPPGQQDTIYF | TGTGCCAGCAGTTATTCGCCGCCGGGACAGCAAGACACCATATATTTT
TRBJ1-2 | TRBV10-1 | NA | NA | CASNSTTPRGGYTF | TGCGCCAGCAATTCGACAACACCGAGGGGTGGCTACACCTTC
TRBJ1-5 | TRBV12-3/TRBV12-4 | NA | many | CASSLRGPQHF | TGTGCCAGCAGTTTGAGGGGGCCCCAGCATTTT
TRBJ2-1 | TRBV9 | TRBD2 | few | CASSVRSSGRHNEQFF | TGTGCCAGCAGCGTAAGGTCCAGCGGGAGACACAATGAGCAGTTCTTC
TRBJ2-1 | TRBV30 | NA | NA | CAWSVYNEQFF | TGTGCCTGGAGTGTCTATAATGAGCAGTTCTTC
TRBJ1-2 | TRBV5-5 | NA | few | CASSLGDNYGYTF | TGTGCCAGCAGCTTGGGCGATAACTATGGCTACACCTTC
TRBJ2-7 | TRBV7-2 | NA | many | CASSLTDSLFYEQYF | TGTGCCAGCAGCCTCACGGACAGCCTTTTCTACGAGCAGTACTTC
TRBJ1-3 | TRBV28 | NA | many | CASSSYDRRSGNTIYF | TGTGCCAGCAGTTCATATGACAGGCGCTCTGGAAACACCATATATTTT
TRBJ2-3 | TRBV19 | NA | many | CASSIEGSSTDTQYF | TGTGCCAGTAGTATAGAGGGCTCTAGCACAGATACGCAGTATTTT
TRBJ1-2 | TRBV3-1 | NA | many | CASSLGGEYGYTF | TGTGCCAGCAGCCTCGGGGGGGAGTATGGCTACACCTTC
TRBJ2-2 | TRBV19 | TRBD2 | many | CASRSPGLGARELFF | TGTGCCAGTAGATCACCGGGACTAGGGGCCCGGGAGCTGTTTTTT
TRBJ1-2 | TRBV30 | NA | many | CAWSEAGFDGYTF | TGTGCCTGGAGTGAGGCGGGGTTCGACGGCTACACCTTC
TRBJ1-1 | TRBV11-3 | NA | many | CASSQGLTEAFF | TGTGCCAGCAGCCAAGGATTGACTGAAGCTTTCTTT
TRBJ1-6 | TRBV7-9 | NA | many | CASSSRTVKDSPLHF | TGTGCCAGCAGCAGCAGGACAGTGAAGGATTCACCCCTCCACTTT
TRBJ1-2 | TRBV27 | NA | NA | CASSLFYVGGSYGYTF | TGTGCCAGCAGTTTATTTTATGTGGGTGGGAGCTATGGCTACACCTTC
TRBJ1-2 | TRBV2 | TRBD1 | many | CASSPGQGVSGYTF | TGTGCCAGCAGCCCGGGACAGGGTGTTTCTGGCTACACCTTC
TRBJ1-2 | TRBV14 | TRBD1 | many | CASSLDRGSNGYTF | TGTGCCAGCAGCCTAGACAGGGGCAGTAATGGCTACACCTTC
TRBJ2-7 | TRBV5-1 | NA | NA | CASSLRPRAALADHEQYF | TGCGCCAGCAGCCTCCGGCCGAGGGCCGCCCTGGCGGACCACGAGCAGTACTTC
TRBJ1-5 | TRBV6-1 | TRBD1 | many | CASSQNQAGGQGNQPQHF | TGTGCCAGCAGTCAAAATCAAGCCGGGGGACAGGGAAATCAGCCCCAGCATTTT
TRBJ2-7 | TRBV19 | TRBD1 | many | CASSIPGQGGNEQYF | TGTGCCAGTAGTATCCCGGGACAGGGAGGGAACGAGCAGTACTTC
TRBJ1-4 | TRBV5-1 | TRBD1 | few | CASSLMPGQGTNEKLFF | TGCGCCAGCAGCTTGATGCCGGGACAGGGGACTAATGAAAAACTGTTTTTT
TRBJ2-3 | TRBV3-1 | TRBD2 | few | CASSQLAGDFFSADTQYF | TGTGCCAGCAGCCAGCTAGCGGGGGATTTTTTTAGTGCAGATACGCAGTATTTT
TRBJ2-1 | TRBV6-1 | NA | many | CASNRLTYNEQFF | TGTGCCAGCAATAGGCTAACCTACAATGAGCAGTTCTTC
TRBJ1-6 | TRBV18 | NA | many | CASSSTAGSQNSPLHF | TGTGCCAGCTCATCCACAGCCGGGTCTCAAAATTCACCCCTCCACTTT
TRBJ2-7 | TRBV4-1 | NA | many | CASSQERGPYEQYF | TGCGCCAGCAGCCAAGAAAGGGGCCCCTACGAGCAGTACTTC
TRBJ2-7 | TRBV7-6 | TRBD1 | few | CASSLATGGPYEQYF | TGTGCCAGCAGCTTAGCTACAGGGGGCCCGTACGAGCAGTACTTC
TRBJ2-1 | TRBV19 | TRBD1 | few | CASMGQSNEQFF | TGTGCCAGTATGGGACAGTCCAATGAGCAGTTCTTC
TRBJ1-5 | TRBV6-1 | NA | many | CASSDTSGTVKNQPQHF | TGTGCCAGCAGTGACACAAGTGGGACGGTCAAAAATCAGCCCCAGCATTTT
TRBJ1-5 | TRBV2 | NA | many | CASSDSNQPQHF | TGTGCCAGCAGTGATAGCAATCAGCCCCAGCATTTT
TRBJ2-7 | TRBV10-2 | TRBD1 | few | CASRLTGDVTYEQYF | TGCGCCAGCAGGTTGACAGGGGACGTCACCTACGAGCAGTACTTC
TRBJ1-5 | TRBV19 | TRBD1 | many | CASRTADRAPYSNQPQHF | TGTGCCAGTAGAACCGCGGACAGGGCTCCCTATAGCAATCAGCCCCAGCATTTT
TRBJ1-4 | TRBV28 | NA | many | CASRSGEYREKLFF | TGTGCCAGCAGGAGTGGGGAGTATCGGGAAAAACTGTTTTTT
TRBJ1-6 | TRBV9 | TRBD1 | few | CASSPDREGSRSPLHF | TGTGCCAGCAGCCCCGACAGGGAAGGGAGTCGATCACCCCTCCACTTT
TRBJ2-2 | TRBV28 | NA | many | CASSRIRTGELFF | TGTGCCAGCAGTCGGATTCGGACCGGGGAGCTGTTTTTT
TRBJ1-5 | TRBV30 | NA | NA | CAWTVRAGNQPQHF | TGTGCCTGGACTGTACGAGCAGGCAATCAGCCCCAGCATTTT
TRBJ1-3 | TRBV2 | NA | many | CASSLAGASGNTIYF | TGTGCCAGCAGTTTGGCAGGGGCCTCTGGAAACACCATATATTTT
TRBJ1-5 | TRBV18 | TRBD1 | NA | CASSLVGPSGGDQPQHF | TGTGCCAGCTCACTCGTGGGTCCGTCAGGGGGGGATCAGCCCCAGCATTTT
TRBJ2-1 | TRBV6-1 | TRBD2 | many | CASRLAGAPYNEQFF | TGTGCCAGCAGACTAGCGGGAGCCCCCTACAATGAGCAGTTCTTC
TRBJ1-6 | TRBV11-2 | NA | few | CASSSLQRPSESPLHF | TGTGCCAGCAGCTCCCTCCAACGGCCAAGCGAGTCACCCCTCCACTTT
TRBJ2-5 | TRBV29-1 | NA | many | CSVVRDPKETQYF | TGCAGCGTCGTTAGGGATCCCAAGGAGACCCAGTACTTC
TRBJ2-7 | TRBV6-1 | NA | few | CASRSGDSYEQYF | TGTGCCAGCAGATCCGGGGACTCCTACGAGCAGTACTTC